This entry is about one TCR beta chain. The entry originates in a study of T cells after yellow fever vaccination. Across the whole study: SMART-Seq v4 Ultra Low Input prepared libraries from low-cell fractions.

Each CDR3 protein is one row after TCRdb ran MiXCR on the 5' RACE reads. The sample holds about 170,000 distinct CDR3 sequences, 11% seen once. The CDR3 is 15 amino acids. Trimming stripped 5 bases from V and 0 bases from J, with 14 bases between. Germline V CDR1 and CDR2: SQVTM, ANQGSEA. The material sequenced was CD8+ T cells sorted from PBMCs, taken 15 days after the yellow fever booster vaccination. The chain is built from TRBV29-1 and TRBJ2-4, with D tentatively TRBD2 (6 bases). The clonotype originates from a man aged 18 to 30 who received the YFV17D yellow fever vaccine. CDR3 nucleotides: TGCAGCGTTAGGGAGGCACAGAGAGCCAAAAACATTCAGTACTTC. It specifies CSVREAQRAKNIQYF.